A selection of T cell receptor beta chains follows, all from one sample in a study of T cell repertoires in cytomegalovirus infection. No antigen has been identified for these receptors. In TCRdb, the reads were re-called with MiXCR into one record per CDR3 protein. Here the sample spans a few hundred thousand distinct CDR3 sequences, over 35% being singletons. The sequences come from cultured PBMCs, collected from culture after CMV antigen stimulation. All receptors come from a human donor in good health (CMV status not recorded). Some clones in this sample may be carry-over from other donors' samples. Each CDR3 is given with its conserved first and last residue. Each record gives: J gene, clone size, V gene, D gene, CDR3 protein, CDR3 DNA. A D gene is named only where the DNA matches it firmly. Rows give clone size only sometimes, using once, few, many, or a class for an expanded clone.

j_gene: TRBJ2-1
abundance: once
v_gene: TRBV11-2
d_gene: TRBD2
CDR3aa: CASSRYITSSGALYNEQFF
CDR3nt: TGTGCCAGCAGCCGATATATAACTAGTAGCGGGGCCCTTTACAATGAGCAGTTCTTC

j_gene: TRBJ2-1
abundance: -
v_gene: TRBV6-1
d_gene: -
CDR3aa: CASSESERSSF
CDR3nt: TGTGCCAGCAGTGAATCCGAAAGGTCCAGCTTC

j_gene: TRBJ2-5
abundance: few
v_gene: TRBV5-1
d_gene: -
CDR3aa: CASSLYPLQGTQYF
CDR3nt: TGCGCCAGCAGCTTGTACCCTCTGCAGGGGACCCAGTACTTC

j_gene: TRBJ2-2
abundance: -
v_gene: TRBV6-1
d_gene: -
CDR3aa: CASSEQGSTGELFF
CDR3nt: TGTGCCAGCAGTGAGCAGGGAAGCACCGGGGAGCTGTTTTTT

j_gene: TRBJ2-7
abundance: few
v_gene: TRBV5-3
d_gene: -
CDR3aa: CASSPGTPTYEQYF
CDR3nt: TGTGCCAGCAGCCCCGGGACTCCGACCTACGAGCAGTACTTC

j_gene: TRBJ2-2
abundance: -
v_gene: TRBV19
d_gene: TRBD2
CDR3aa: CASSKTSGSTGELFF
CDR3nt: TGTGCCAGTAGTAAGACTAGCGGAAGCACCGGGGAGCTGTTTTTT

j_gene: TRBJ2-1
abundance: -
v_gene: TRBV7-6
d_gene: -
CDR3aa: CASSLEASSSYNEQFF
CDR3nt: TGTGCCAGCAGCTTAGAGGCCTCCAGCTCCTACAATGAGCAGTTCTTC

j_gene: TRBJ1-3
abundance: -
v_gene: TRBV12-3/TRBV12-4
d_gene: -
CDR3aa: CASSSRVPGNTIYF
CDR3nt: TGTGCCAGCAGTTCCAGGGTACCCGGAAACACCATATATTTT

j_gene: TRBJ2-1
abundance: few
v_gene: TRBV7-2
d_gene: TRBD2
CDR3aa: CASSLVGGSTNEQFF
CDR3nt: TGTGCCAGCAGCTTAGTGGGCGGGAGTACCAATGAGCAGTTCTTC

j_gene: TRBJ2-5
abundance: -
v_gene: TRBV7-2
d_gene: TRBD1
CDR3aa: CASSYRGTYSPPLTQYF
CDR3nt: TGTGCCAGCAGCTACAGGGGGACGTACTCCCCCCCACTTACCCAGTACTTC

j_gene: TRBJ2-7
abundance: -
v_gene: TRBV18
d_gene: -
CDR3aa: CASSPLRDTTSEQYF
CDR3nt: TGTGCCAGCTCACCGTTACGGGACACAACCTCCGAGCAGTACTTC

j_gene: TRBJ2-7
abundance: few
v_gene: TRBV7-8
d_gene: TRBD1
CDR3aa: CASSPRDRVREQYF
CDR3nt: TGTGCCAGCAGCCCTCGGGACAGGGTGCGGGAGCAGTACTTC

j_gene: TRBJ2-6
abundance: -
v_gene: TRBV19
d_gene: -
CDR3aa: CASTGKGAQGANVLTF
CDR3nt: TGTGCCAGTACCGGAAAAGGGGCCCAAGGGGCCAACGTCCTGACTTTC

j_gene: TRBJ2-1
abundance: -
v_gene: TRBV7-8
d_gene: -
CDR3aa: CASSLRRVASFFNEQFF
CDR3nt: TGTGCCAGCAGCTTAAGGCGGGTGGCTAGCTTCTTCAATGAGCAGTTCTTC

j_gene: TRBJ2-7
abundance: -
v_gene: TRBV7-2
d_gene: TRBD1
CDR3aa: CASSQRGTDYEQYF
CDR3nt: TGTGCCAGCAGCCAGCGAGGGACAGACTACGAGCAGTACTTC

j_gene: TRBJ2-1
abundance: few
v_gene: TRBV20-1
d_gene: -
CDR3aa: CSARPRGSSSYNEQFF
CDR3nt: TGCAGTGCTAGACCCCGGGGGAGCAGCTCCTACAATGAGCAGTTCTTC

j_gene: TRBJ1-3
abundance: once
v_gene: TRBV7-2
d_gene: -
CDR3aa: CASSPQRGDTTYF
CDR3nt: TGTGCCAGCAGCCCGCAGAGGGGGGACACCACATATTTT

j_gene: TRBJ2-7
abundance: -
v_gene: TRBV27
d_gene: TRBD2
CDR3aa: CASSLEGTRRAEQYF
CDR3nt: TGTGCCAGCAGTCTCGAAGGGACTAGGCGTGCCGAGCAGTACTTC

j_gene: TRBJ2-7
abundance: few
v_gene: TRBV11-2
d_gene: TRBD1
CDR3aa: CASSPRDRYYEQYF
CDR3nt: TGTGCCAGCAGCCCCCGGGACAGATACTACGAGCAGTACTTC

j_gene: TRBJ2-2
abundance: -
v_gene: TRBV7-6
d_gene: TRBD2
CDR3aa: CASSLEGGLADTGELFF
CDR3nt: TGTGCCAGCAGCTTAGAGGGGGGACTAGCGGACACCGGGGAGCTGTTTTTT

j_gene: TRBJ2-5
abundance: -
v_gene: TRBV7-9
d_gene: TRBD2
CDR3aa: CASSPKSSSGVQTQYF
CDR3nt: TGTGCCAGCAGCCCCAAGTCGTCTAGCGGGGTACAGACCCAGTACTTC

j_gene: TRBJ1-1
abundance: -
v_gene: TRBV7-6
d_gene: -
CDR3aa: CASSLGEFGRANTEAFF
CDR3nt: TGTGCCAGCAGCCTGGGTGAGTTCGGCAGGGCGAACACTGAAGCTTTCTTT

j_gene: TRBJ1-3
abundance: -
v_gene: TRBV11-2
d_gene: TRBD1
CDR3aa: CASSSTDRAGGNTIYF
CDR3nt: TGTGCCAGCAGCTCCACCGACAGGGCGGGTGGAAACACCATATATTTT

j_gene: TRBJ2-2
abundance: few
v_gene: TRBV6-1
d_gene: -
CDR3aa: CASSARPGHSNGTGELFF
CDR3nt: TGTGCCAGCAGTGCTCGACCGGGACACTCAAATGGGACCGGGGAGCTGTTTTTT

j_gene: TRBJ2-2
abundance: once
v_gene: TRBV7-9
d_gene: TRBD1
CDR3aa: CASRSGQGRTGELFF
CDR3nt: TGTGCCAGCAGATCGGGACAGGGTCGCACCGGGGAGCTGTTTTTT

j_gene: TRBJ2-1
abundance: few
v_gene: TRBV12-3/TRBV12-4
d_gene: TRBD2
CDR3aa: CASSGGLAGVNEQFF
CDR3nt: TGTGCCAGCAGTGGGGGACTAGCGGGAGTCAATGAGCAGTTCTTC

j_gene: TRBJ1-1
abundance: -
v_gene: TRBV6-6
d_gene: -
CDR3aa: CASSYLGGENTEAFF
CDR3nt: TGTGCCAGCAGTTACTTGGGCGGAGAGAACACTGAAGCTTTCTTT

j_gene: TRBJ1-6
abundance: few
v_gene: TRBV11-2
d_gene: -
CDR3aa: CASSPDSLTPLHF
CDR3nt: TGTGCCAGCAGCCCAGACAGTTTAACACCCCTCCACTTT

j_gene: TRBJ1-3
abundance: few
v_gene: TRBV12-3/TRBV12-4
d_gene: TRBD1
CDR3aa: CASRSQGARSPFSGNTIYF
CDR3nt: TGTGCCAGCAGATCCCAGGGGGCGCGAAGCCCCTTCTCTGGAAACACCATATATTTT

j_gene: TRBJ1-5
abundance: few
v_gene: TRBV19
d_gene: -
CDR3aa: CASSGGVRTNQPQHF
CDR3nt: TGTGCCAGTAGTGGAGGGGTTCGTACCAATCAGCCCCAGCATTTT

j_gene: TRBJ2-1
abundance: -
v_gene: TRBV14
d_gene: TRBD1
CDR3aa: CASSQAGTGASEQFF
CDR3nt: TGTGCCAGCAGCCAAGCCGGGACAGGGGCATCTGAGCAGTTCTTC

j_gene: TRBJ2-7
abundance: few
v_gene: TRBV7-2
d_gene: -
CDR3aa: CASSLVPFLAYEQYF
CDR3nt: TGTGCCAGCAGCTTAGTCCCGTTCCTTGCCTACGAGCAGTACTTC

j_gene: TRBJ2-1
abundance: -
v_gene: TRBV27
d_gene: -
CDR3aa: CASSFGPNSQFF
CDR3nt: TGTGCCAGCAGTTTCGGCCCGAATTCGCAGTTCTTC

j_gene: TRBJ2-7
abundance: -
v_gene: TRBV7-2
d_gene: TRBD1
CDR3aa: CASSPSLSGTGAYEQYF
CDR3nt: TGTGCCAGCAGCCCTTCCTTATCGGGGACAGGGGCCTACGAGCAGTACTTC

j_gene: TRBJ2-2
abundance: -
v_gene: TRBV4-3
d_gene: TRBD1
CDR3aa: CASSRRINRGMNTGELFF
CDR3nt: TGCGCCAGCAGCCGAAGAATTAACAGGGGTATGAACACCGGGGAGCTGTTTTTT

j_gene: TRBJ1-5
abundance: -
v_gene: TRBV7-2
d_gene: -
CDR3aa: CASSKRDQPQHF
CDR3nt: TGTGCCAGCAGCAAGAGGGATCAGCCCCAGCATTTT

j_gene: TRBJ1-2
abundance: once
v_gene: TRBV20-1
d_gene: -
CDR3aa: CSASLGSGGYTF
CDR3nt: TGCAGTGCTAGTTTAGGGTCGGGCGGCTACACCTTC

j_gene: TRBJ1-2
abundance: many
v_gene: TRBV7-8
d_gene: -
CDR3aa: CASSLAGRTYGYTF
CDR3nt: TGTGCCAGCAGCTTAGCGGGCAGGACCTATGGCTACACCTTC

j_gene: TRBJ2-1
abundance: -
v_gene: TRBV7-6
d_gene: -
CDR3aa: CASSLIVSGEQFF
CDR3nt: TGTGCCAGCAGCTTAATCGTTTCGGGTGAGCAGTTCTTC

j_gene: TRBJ2-3
abundance: -
v_gene: TRBV25-1
d_gene: TRBD1
CDR3aa: CAGRGQGGGTDTQYF
CDR3nt: TGTGCCGGCAGGGGACAGGGCGGTGGCACAGATACGCAGTATTTT